This entry concerns a single T cell receptor (beta chain). What it recognizes is unknown. The data are from a study of cytomegalovirus exposure and HLA in healthy donors. Study-level results: For TCR beta chains, V- and J-gene trimming was later linked to a missense DCLRE1C variant. In terms of immune exposure information, only CMV serostatus was available. The dataset shows that most TCR sequences were rare, while some public TCRs occurred in many donors.

The PCR had 60 Vbeta and 13 Jbeta primers. Here immunoSEQ multiplex PCR was the method, and the copy in TCRdb shows in-frame clones only, minus some. The sample has some 120,000 clones, around 60% seen once. The V end lost 2 bases, the J end lost 0 bases, and 11 bases lay between the germline ends. CDR1 and CDR2 from the germline V gene are MNHEY and SVGAGI. The CDR3 loop spans 16 amino acids. The rearrangement joins TRBV6-5 to TRBJ2-1, with D unresolved. The sample consisted of PBMCs. This sequence originates from a middle-aged woman in good health and CMV-seropositive. The CDR3 sequence: CASSYTDSRSYNEQFF. The DNA of the CDR3 is TGTGCCAGCAGTTACACCGACTCCCGCTCCTACAATGAGCAGTTCTTC.